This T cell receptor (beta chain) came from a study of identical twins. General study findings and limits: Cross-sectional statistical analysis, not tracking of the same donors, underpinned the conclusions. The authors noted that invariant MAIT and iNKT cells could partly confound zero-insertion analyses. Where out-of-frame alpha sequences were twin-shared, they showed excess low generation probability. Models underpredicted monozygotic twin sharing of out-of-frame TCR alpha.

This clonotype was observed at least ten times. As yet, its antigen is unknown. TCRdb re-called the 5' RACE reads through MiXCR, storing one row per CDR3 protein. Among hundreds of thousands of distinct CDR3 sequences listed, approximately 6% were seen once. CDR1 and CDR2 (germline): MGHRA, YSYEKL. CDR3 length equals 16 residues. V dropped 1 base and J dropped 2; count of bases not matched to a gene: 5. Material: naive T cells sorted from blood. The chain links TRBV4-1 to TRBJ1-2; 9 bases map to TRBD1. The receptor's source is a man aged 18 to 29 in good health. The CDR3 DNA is TGCGCCAGCAGCCAAGTCTCTGGACAGGGGAACTATGGCTACACCTTC. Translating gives CASSQVSGQGNYGYTF.